This entry is about one TCR beta chain. Its target is not known. These data come from a study of blood T cells in healthy people across ages. Healthy Russian Caucasian donors spanned ages roughly 6 to 100 years. Isolation per sample recovered at least 6 million PBMCs. Study-level findings and limits: TCR beta diversity per million T cells fell roughly linearly with age. The long-lived group displayed more naive CD4+ cells, plus higher diversity, than the aged donors did.

Combining a sample-barcoded 5' primer with a J-beta primer mix, a second PCR ran for 7 to 11 cycles. TCRdb passed the 5' RACE reads through MiXCR, listing each CDR3 protein once. This table has about 1.8 million distinct CDR3 sequences, about 49% appearing once. Trimming cost V 4 bases and J 1 base; bases outside gene matches: 7. This CDR3 comprises 16 residues. Germline CDR1 reads MDHEN; CDR2 reads SYDVKM. The rearrangement joins TRBV28 to TRBJ2-1; 7 bases line up with TRBD1. The receptor's source is a woman aged 40 to 55 in good health. The sequencing sample was made of blood. This CDR3 reads CASSSSRGRSYNEQFF. The CDR3 nucleotides are TGTGCCAGCAGTTCGTCAAGGGGGCGTTCCTACAATGAGCAGTTCTTC.